These 21 T cell receptor beta chains were all obtained from the same sample, sequenced in a study of blood T cells in healthy people across ages. It was with a sample-barcoded 5' primer and a J-beta primer mix that a second PCR of roughly 7 to 11 cycles was run. TCRdb re-derived calls from the 5' RACE reads in MiXCR, one entry per CDR3 protein. The repertoire holds approximately 2,000,000 distinct CDR3 sequences, with about two fifths as singletons. The sequenced sample was blood. These TCRs come from a human donor in good health.

The chain uses TRBV9 and TRBJ2-3; 8 nucleotides line up with TRBD1. Germline V gene sequence: CDR1 SGDLS, CDR2 YYNGEE. V dropped 4 bases and J dropped 6; count of bases not matched to a gene: 13. The CDR3 consists of 16 residues. This CDR3 is CASSRTSDRVGDTQYF. CDR3 sequence (DNA): TGTGCCAGCAGCCGAACATCGGACAGGGTGGGTGATACGCAGTATTTT.

The chain has TRBV29-1 and TRBJ2-7, with 10 positions matching TRBD1. The CDR3 length is 15 residues. The trim removed 1 base at V and 4 bases at J, leaving 7 bases unmatched. Germline V gene sequence: CDR1 SQVTM, CDR2 ANQGSEA. The CDR3 here is CSVEGQGATNYEQYF. DNA of the CDR3: TGCAGCGTTGAAGGACAGGGGGCGACTAATTACGAGCAGTACTTC.

This clonotype has a count of ten or more. The rearrangement uses TRBV12-3 or TRBV12-4 and TRBJ2-3; D not certain. V was pared by 8 bases and J by 5 bases, with 8 bases between. The CDR3 is 11 residues long. The CDR3 nucleotides read TGTGCCAGCGGTAGAGGAGATACGCAGTATTTT. Translation: CASGRGDTQYF.

This clonotype was picked up a small number of times. The rearrangement links TRBV7-2 to TRBJ2-7, with TRBD1 matching over 9 bases. V was pared by 5 bases and J by 3 bases, with 8 bases of the junction left unmatched. The CDR3 extends over 15 amino acids. Germline loops: CDR1 SGHTA, CDR2 FQGNSA. The CDR3 loop is CASSPVGTGLYEQYF. Here the CDR3 DNA reads TGTGCCAGCAGCCCCGTGGGGACAGGGCTCTACGAGCAGTACTTC.

The chain has TRBV7-2 and TRBJ2-1, with TRBD2 matching over 11 bases. In germline, CDR1 is SGHTA, CDR2 FQGNSA. The V segment lost 2 bases and the J segment 10 bases; nucleotides outside the gene matches: 10. The CDR3 contains 16 residues. The CDR3 DNA is TGTGCCAGCAGCTTACGGCCTAGCGGGGGGCTAGAGGAGCAGTTCTTC. It codes for CASSLRPSGGLEEQFF. Full variable domain (remainder filled in from reference TRBV7-2 and TRBJ2-1): GAGVSQSPSNKVTEKGKDVELRCDPISGHTALYWYRQSLGQGLEFLIYFQGNSAPDKSGLPSDRFSAERTGGSVSTLTIQRTQQEDSAVYLCASSLRPSGGLEEQFFGPGTRLTVL.

V usage is TRBV29-1 and J usage is TRBJ1-2; 7 bases line up with TRBD1. V was pared by 7 bases and J by 0 bases, with 5 bases of the junction left unmatched. CDR1 is SQVTM and CDR2 is ANQGSEA in the germline V gene. The CDR3 spans 13 residues. CDR3 loop: CSDRQGTNYGYTF. The CDR3 DNA follows: TGCAGCGACCGACAGGGAACTAACTATGGCTACACCTTC.

The chain uses TRBV5-6 and TRBJ2-6; D gene unclear. In germline, CDR1 is SGHDT, CDR2 YYEEEE. The CDR3 has 16 amino acids. The germline V and J ends were trimmed by 0 bases and 3 bases, with 10 bases remaining between them. Here the CDR3 reads CASSLGPGFGANVLTF. DNA of the CDR3: TGTGCCAGCAGCTTGGGACCTGGGTTTGGGGCCAACGTCCTGACTTTC.

The rearrangement links TRBV4-1 to TRBJ1-4, with D perhaps matching TRBD1 (6 bases). The CDR3 contains 17 residues. The V gene lost 2 bases and the J gene lost 6 bases, with 19 bases spanning the gap. CDR1 is MGHRA and CDR2 is YSYEKL in the germline V gene. CDR3 protein: CASSQQPTGGRDEKLFF. The DNA for the CDR3 is TGCGCCAGCAGCCAACAACCCACGGGGGGGCGCGATGAAAAACTGTTTTTT.

This clonotype was found a few times. The chain is built from TRBV29-1 and TRBJ2-3; D gene ambiguous. V lost 6 bases, J lost 11 bases, and 15 bases lay in between. Germline CDR1 SQVTM, CDR2 ANQGSEA. The CDR3 is made up of 11 amino acids. In nucleotides, the CDR3 is TGCAGCGTCTTGGAGCACCGAGGGCAGTATTTT. Residues: CSVLEHRGQYF.

The J gene is TRBJ1-2, the V gene TRBV4-3, with D maybe TRBD1 (6 bases). The ends were cut back, 4 bases at V and 5 bases at J, with 14 bases in the middle. Per germline, CDR1 LGHNA and CDR2 YSLEER. The CDR3 has 14 residues. Here the CDR3 DNA reads TGCGCCAGCAGCCCGAAGGCAGGGGAGTATGGCTACACCTTC. Translating it yields CASSPKAGEYGYTF.

The J gene is TRBJ2-7, the V gene TRBV7-2; maybe TRBD1 (6 bases). The germline V and J ends were trimmed by 5 bases and 3 bases, with 17 bases remaining between them. Looked up from germline, CDR1 is SGHTA and CDR2 is FQGNSA. There are 15 residues in the CDR3. For the CDR3, the DNA is TGTGCCAGCAGCCCAAGCAGGGGCCAATACTACGAGCAGTACTTC. It codes for CASSPSRGQYYEQYF.

Comments on this clonotype: The junction shows a germline mismatch at one end, possibly a read error. The rearrangement links TRBV9 to TRBJ1-2; 8 bases are shared with TRBD1. This CDR3 is built from 12 residues. CDR1 is SGDLS, CDR2 YYNGEE, per germline. CDR3 sequence: CTSNQGAHGYTF. CDR3 sequence (DNA): TGTACCAGCAACCAGGGGGCGCATGGCTACACCTTC. Variable domain in full (rest from reference TRBV9 and TRBJ1-2): DSGVTQTPKHLITATGQRVTLRCSPRSGDLSVYWYQQSLDQGLQFLIQYYNGEERAKGNILERFSAQQFPDLHSELNLSSLELGDSALYFCTSNQGAHGYTFGSGTRLTVV.

This clonotype showed up just a few times. The rearrangement joins TRBV5-1 to TRBJ2-7; 10 bases fit TRBD1. CDR1 is SGHRS and CDR2 is YFSETQ in the germline V gene. The CDR3 runs to 15 residues. Trimming removed 6 bases from V and 1 base from J; junction bases left unmatched: 7. CDR3 sequence (DNA): TGCGCCAGCAAATATGGGACAGGGGAGTCCTACGAGCAGTACTTC. Amino acid sequence: CASKYGTGESYEQYF. The entire variable domain, with the rest obtained from reference TRBV5-1 and TRBJ2-7, is as follows: KAGVTQTPRYLIKTRGQQVTLSCSPISGHRSVSWYQQTPGQGLQFLFEYFSETQRNKGNFPGRFSGRQFSNSRSEMNVSTLELGDSALYLCASKYGTGESYEQYFGPGTRLTVT.

The J gene is TRBJ1-6, the V gene TRBV7-3; TRBD1 matches 8 bases. The V segment lost 1 base and the J segment 8 bases; nucleotides outside the gene matches: 4. From germline, CDR1 is SGHTA and CDR2 FQGTGA. The CDR3 length is 15 residues. The CDR3 region has the DNA TGTGCCAGCAGCTTAATTGGGACAGGAGATTCACCCCTCCACTTT. Translated, it gives CASSLIGTGDSPLHF. The entire variable domain, with the rest obtained from reference TRBV7-3 and TRBJ1-6, is as follows: GAGVSQTPSNKVTEKGKYVELRCDPISGHTALYWYRQSLGQGPEFLIYFQGTGAADDSGLPNDRFFAVRPEGSVSTLKIQRTERGDSAVYLCASSLIGTGDSPLHFGNGTRLTVT.

The rearrangement joins TRBV6-2 or TRBV6-3 to TRBJ2-4; 12 bases match TRBD2. Germline CDR1 MNHEY, CDR2 SVGEGT. V gave up 11 bases and J gave up 13 bases; unmatched junction bases: 12. This CDR3 contains 13 residues. CDR3 in DNA: TGTGCCTCAGCTAGGGGACTAGCGGGTGAGCAGTACTTC. This translates into CASARGLAGEQYF.

This clonotype was recorded a few times. The chain joins TRBV5-5 to TRBJ2-7; TRBD2 is a possible D gene (6 bases). The CDR3 has 15 amino acids. Trimming cost V 6 bases and J 4 bases, with 20 bases left between them. Germline CDR1 and CDR2: SGHKS and YYEKEE (reference sequence). The CDR3 region is CASNPQVGGYYEQYF. CDR3 nucleotides: TGTGCCAGCAACCCCCAGGTCGGGGGATATTACGAGCAGTACTTC.

As regards this clonotype: With a much larger clone just one base away, this may be a read error. This chain links TRBV7-8 with TRBJ2-3; D not certain. Germline CDR1 is SGHVS and CDR2 is FQNEAQ. The CDR3 runs 13 residues. Here the CDR3 DNA reads TGTGTCAGCAGCTCCGTTTACCGGGATACGCAGTATTTT. Its protein is CVSSSVYRDTQYF.

The chain links TRBV4-2 to TRBJ2-1; 7 positions agree with TRBD2. V lost 1 base, J lost 8 bases, and 11 bases stayed unmatched. The CDR3 length is 16 residues. CDR1 is LGHNA and CDR2 is YNFKEQ in the germline V gene. CDR3 DNA sequence: TGTGCCAGCAGCCAAGTGGAGGGACTAAAGGTCCATGAGCAGTTCTTC. Its translation: CASSQVEGLKVHEQFF.

This clonotype was recorded many times. A junction boundary mismatches the germline segment, possibly from a read error. The rearrangement links TRBV5-1 to TRBJ2-1, with D uncertain. Germline-derived CDR1 and CDR2 are SGHRS and YFSETQ. This CDR3 has 15 amino acids. In nucleotides, the CDR3 is TGTGCCAGCAGCTTGGCGGACGGATCCTACAATGAGCAGTTCTTC. Protein sequence: CASSLADGSYNEQFF.

Concerning this clonotype: One end of the junction fails to match germline, which may point to a read error. The rearrangement links TRBV30 to TRBJ1-2; a weak D match, TRBD1 (5 bases). CDR3 length: 13 residues. CDR1 and CDR2 from the germline V gene are GTSNPN and SVGIG (reference sequence). Here the CDR3 reads CAWRGKGLNGCTF. CDR3 bases: TGTGCCTGGAGGGGCAAGGGGCTGAATGGCTGCACCTTC.

The chain combines TRBV6-5 with TRBJ1-2; possible D gene TRBD1, 6 bases. From germline, CDR1 is MNHEY and CDR2 SVGAGI. The V gene lost 2 bases and the J gene lost 3 bases, with 13 bases spanning the gap. The CDR3 covers 15 residues. CDR3 in amino acids: CASSYGQGPYYGYTF. As DNA, the CDR3 is TGTGCCAGCAGTTACGGGCAGGGGCCTTACTATGGCTACACCTTC.